Reported below is one T cell receptor beta chain. Its antigen is currently unknown. Germline trimming cut 6 bases from V and 5 bases from J; bases unmatched to any gene: 8. Germline assignment: CDR1 MGHDK and CDR2 SYGVNS. The CDR3 is 15 residues long. The data were obtained in a study of beta chain features in type 1 diabetes. Every bit of the isolated RNA underwent reverse transcription, so sequencing read expressed TCRB transcripts. The table came from immunoSEQ multiplex PCR; TCRdb's copy has only in-frame clones and leaves some out. The sample lists 120,000 to 150,000 clones, 6% to 7.5% seen once, with about 1.4% in the top ten. The study, taken as a whole, reports: A closer apparent resemblance between naive, central memory and Treg TCRB repertoires was seen in patients than in healthy donors. A moderate, significant TCRB CDR3 shortening appeared in type 1 diabetes across four CD4+ subsets.

The rearrangement uses TRBV25-1 and TRBJ2-1; TRBD2 matches at 9 bases. Sequences were obtained from central memory CD4+ T cells from blood. This TCR derives from a woman younger than 45 in good health. The DNA of the CDR3 is TGTGCCAGCAGCGATAGCGGGAGTAAGGACAATGAGCAGTTCTTC. Residues: CASSDSGSKDNEQFF.